This entry lists 28 T cell receptor beta chains sequenced from one sample in a study of molecular identifiers for immune sequencing clone quantification. TCRdb called the PCR reads again in MiXCR, with one record for every CDR3 protein. The sample holds hundreds of thousands of distinct CDR3 sequences; about 25% are singletons and the top ten take 0.78%. The sequenced sample was naive CD8+ T cells from blood, with Jurkat cell RNA spiked in. Subset given: FACS-sorted CD8+CD4-CCR7+CD45RA+ naive T cells. These receptors were obtained from a human donor in good health. Some libraries in this study had Jurkat cell RNA spiked in.

This clonotype came up once. A much larger clonotype is one base distant, so this may be a read error. The rearrangement uses TRBV29-1 and TRBJ2-3; possible D gene TRBD1, 5 bases. The CDR3 sequence is 12 residues long. The V end lost 7 bases, the J end lost 8 bases, and 16 bases lay between the germline ends. Germline assignment: CDR1 SQVTM and CDR2 ANQGSEA. The CDR3 spells CSADSGASTQYF. The CDR3 region has the DNA TGCAGCGCAGACAGTGGTGCGAGTACGCAGTATTTT.

The table lists this clonotype with a few counts. The rearrangement uses TRBV6-1 and TRBJ1-5; 8 bases are shared with TRBD1. The germline gives CDR1 MNHNS, CDR2 SASEGT. V shed 5 bases and J 5 bases; nucleotides not matched to a gene: 5. The CDR3 extends over 14 amino acids. The CDR3 nucleotides are TGTGCCAGCAGTAAGAACAGGGGGGATCAGCCCCAGCATTTT. Translating gives CASSKNRGDQPQHF.

This clonotype was seen ten or more times. The rearrangement uses TRBV29-1 and TRBJ1-2; D is uncertain. Germline CDR1 and CDR2: SQVTM and ANQGSEA. Trimming pared 3 bases from V and 4 bases from J, leaving 6 bases between. The CDR3 spans 11 residues. The CDR3 loop is CSVDKGYGYTF. The CDR3 nucleotides read TGCAGCGTTGACAAGGGCTATGGCTACACCTTC. Complete variable domain (other parts from reference TRBV29-1 and TRBJ1-2): SAVISQKPSRDICQRGTSLTIQCQVDSQVTMMFWYRQQPGQSLTLIATANQGSEATYESGFVIDKFPISRPNLTFSTLTVSNMSPEDSSIYLCSVDKGYGYTFGSGTRLTVV.

This clonotype was detected a few times. This chain connects TRBV7-9 to TRBJ2-2; maybe TRBD2 (6 bases). This CDR3 has 16 amino acids. Germline V CDR1 and CDR2: SEHNR, FQNEAQ (reference sequence). V was cut by 5 bases and J by 3 bases, with 16 bases left in between. The DNA for the CDR3 is TGTGCCAGCAGCCCTAAGGACTATTCTTACACCGGGGAGCTGTTTTTT. It yields the protein CASSPKDYSYTGELFF.

The table lists this clonotype with a few counts. The chain's CDR3 is CASSTTGGGRNSPLHF. Written as DNA, the CDR3 is TGTGCCAGCAGTACCACAGGGGGCGGCCGGAATTCACCCCTCCACTTT. The chain links TRBV12-3 or TRBV12-4 to TRBJ1-6; 9 positions match TRBD1. This CDR3 has 16 residues. V lost 5 bases to trimming and J lost 7 bases; unmatched junction nucleotides: 9.

Ten or more counts support this clonotype. CDR3 residues: CASSPGQGAKNIQYF. CDR3 sequence (DNA): TGTGCCAGCAGCCCAGGACAGGGGGCCAAAAACATTCAGTACTTC. This chain joins TRBV7-9 and TRBJ2-4; 9 bases agree with TRBD1. CDR1 and CDR2 (germline): SEHNR, FQNEAQ (reference sequence). With V trimmed by 5 bases and J by 1 base, 3 bases remained unmatched. The CDR3 spans 15 residues.

The chain links TRBV30 to TRBJ2-3; D is unresolved. This CDR3 region has 13 residues. Trimming stripped 0 bases from V and 1 base from J, with 5 bases between. Germline CDR1 and CDR2: GTSNPN and SVGIG (reference sequence). The CDR3 region has the DNA TGTGCCTGGAGTGTAGACTGCACAGATACGCAGTATTTT. Its protein is CAWSVDCTDTQYF.

V is TRBV5-6 and J is TRBJ1-1; D not certain. Deletions cut 2 bases from V and 3 bases from J, with 11 bases between. Germline V gives CDR1 SGHDT, CDR2 YYEEEE. The CDR3 has 14 residues. The CDR3 coding sequence is TGTGCCAGCAGCTTTGGGGAGTGGGACACTGAAGCTTTCTTT. Its protein is CASSFGEWDTEAFF.

There are many counts of this clonotype. This chain links TRBV2 with TRBJ1-1; D gene unclear. V lost 7 bases, J lost 6 bases, and 6 bases lay in between. From germline, CDR1 is SNHLY and CDR2 FYNNEI. The CDR3 is 10 residues long. The CDR3 coding sequence is TGTGCCAGCATAATCGCTGAAGCTTTCTTT. This codes for CASIIAEAFF.

This clonotype was detected only a few times. The V and J genes are TRBV30 and TRBJ2-1; TRBD1 matches at 7 bases. This CDR3 region has 15 residues. Losses at the gene ends were 2 bases for V and 0 bases for J; bases not matched to a gene: 4. Per germline, CDR1 GTSNPN and CDR2 SVGIG (reference sequence). The CDR3 region is CAWSTGTVSYNEQFF. The CDR3 DNA reads as TGTGCCTGGAGTACGGGGACAGTCTCCTACAATGAGCAGTTCTTC.

This clonotype has just a few counts. The chain recombines TRBV5-1 with TRBJ2-2; the match to TRBD2 covers 10 bases. The V and J ends lost 3 bases and 1 base, in that order; junction bases with no gene match: 3. The germline V gene encodes CDR1 SGHRS and CDR2 YFSETQ. CDR3 length equals 16 residues. The CDR3 spells CASSSWTSGNTGELFF. The DNA for the CDR3 is TGCGCCAGCAGCTCCTGGACTAGCGGGAACACCGGGGAGCTGTTTTTT.

Worth noting for this clonotype: This sequence may be a read error, since a much larger clone differs from it by one base. The chain carries TRBV7-9 and TRBJ2-3; 11 bases are a match to TRBD2. From germline, CDR1 is SEHNR and CDR2 FQNEAQ (reference sequence). Trimming cost V 8 bases and J 3 bases; bases outside gene matches: 7. There are 15 residues in the CDR3. CDR3 DNA: TGTGCCAGCCTCGATAGCGGGGGGGCTACAGATACGCAGTATTTT. This codes for CASLDSGGATDTQYF.

This clonotype occurred many times. V usage is TRBV12-3 or TRBV12-4 and J usage is TRBJ1-1, with D unresolved. V lost 3 bases, J lost 1 base, and 6 bases lay in between. The CDR3 is 13 residues long. This CDR3 reads CASSFFPNTEAFF. The CDR3 DNA sequence: TGTGCCAGCAGTTTTTTCCCGAACACTGAAGCTTTCTTT.

The V call is TRBV13, the J call TRBJ2-1; unclear D gene. Germline V gene sequence: CDR1 PRHDT, CDR2 FYEKMQ (reference sequence). The CDR3 length is 15 residues. The V and J ends lost 11 bases and 4 bases respectively, with 21 bases between them. CDR3 in amino acids: CARRRPGATYNEQFF. The CDR3 bases are TGTGCCCGCCGCCGCCCGGGCGCCACTTACAATGAGCAGTTCTTC.

This clonotype was found many times. This chain joins TRBV5-4 and TRBJ2-7; TRBD1 might be the D (5 bases). Germline V gene sequence: CDR1 SGHNT, CDR2 YYREEE (reference sequence). V was clipped by 0 bases and J by 5 bases, with 9 bases between them. This CDR3 has 13 amino acids. Here the CDR3 reads CASSLAARDEQYF. The CDR3 bases are TGTGCCAGCAGCTTGGCCGCCAGGGACGAGCAGTACTTC. The variable domain in full, completed from reference TRBV5-4 and TRBJ2-7, reads ETGVTQSPTHLIKTRGQQVTLRCSSQSGHNTVSWYQQALGQGPQFIFQYYREEENGRGNFPPRFSGLQFPNYSSELNVNALELDDSALYLCASSLAARDEQYFGPGTRLTVT.

The chain couples TRBV9 to TRBJ2-3, with 9 bases identical to TRBD2. This CDR3 region has 15 residues. Germline V lookup: CDR1 SGDLS, CDR2 YYNGEE. V lost 4 bases to trimming and J lost 4 bases; unmatched junction nucleotides: 7. As DNA, the CDR3 is TGTGCCAGCAGCCTCGGCGGGAGGGCCTCAGATACGCAGTATTTT. It yields the protein CASSLGGRASDTQYF.

V usage is TRBV30 and J usage is TRBJ1-1; D is uncertain. From germline, CDR1 is GTSNPN and CDR2 SVGIG (reference sequence). Trimming removed 6 bases from V and 0 bases from J, with 2 bases in between. The CDR3 consists of 10 residues. The CDR3 DNA follows: TGTGCCTGCATGAACACTGAAGCTTTCTTT. Protein: CACMNTEAFF.

In regard to this clonotype: A much bigger clone sits one base away, suggesting this may be a read error. The rearrangement joins TRBV27 to TRBJ2-3; D gene uncertain. Per the germline V gene, CDR1 is MNHEY and CDR2 is SMNVEV (reference sequence). The CDR3 is made up of 16 amino acids. V lost 6 bases and J 1 base, leaving 17 bases between the germline ends. CDR3 amino acids: CASSFATTVGTDTQYF. Here the CDR3 DNA reads TGTGCCAGCAGCTTCGCTACAACCGTTGGCACAGATACGCAGTATTTT.

As regards this clonotype: This may come from a read error, since a much larger clone is one base off. V gene TRBV7-6 combines with J gene TRBJ2-5; D is unresolved. This CDR3 is built from 14 residues. Looked up from germline, CDR1 is SGHVS and CDR2 is FNYEAQ. Trimming took off 1 base at V and 5 bases at J, with 11 bases between the two ends. The CDR3 coding sequence is TGTGCCAGCAGCTTAGAGGTAGGGATGGAGACCCAGTACTTC. It translates to CASSLEVGMETQYF.

In regard to this clonotype: With a much larger clone just one base away, this may be a read error. The chain is built from TRBV20-1 and TRBJ1-1; a weak D match, TRBD1 (5 bases). CDR3 size: 13 residues. CDR1 is DFQATT, CDR2 SNEGSKA, per germline (reference sequence). CDR3 coding DNA: TGCAGTGCTAGGGGGACCCAAGACACTGAAGTTTTCTTT. This sequence encodes CSARGTQDTEVFF.

The genes are TRBV3-1 and TRBJ2-1; D unclear. Germline values: CDR1 LGHDT, CDR2 YNNKEL (reference sequence). With 0 bases removed from V and 8 bases from J, the gap between germline ends came to 11 bases. CDR3 size: 14 residues. This CDR3 reads CASSQDLLGYEQFF. CDR3 nucleotides: TGTGCCAGCAGCCAAGATCTTTTGGGTTATGAGCAGTTCTTC.

The table lists this clonotype with many counts. The V gene is TRBV2, the J gene TRBJ2-2; D gene uncertain. The germline CDR1 and CDR2 sequences are SNHLY and FYNNEI. The CDR3 sequence is 13 residues long. Trimming stripped 7 bases from V and 3 bases from J, with 9 bases between. The CDR3 region has the DNA TGTGCCAGCATCACCCTTCACACCGGGGAGCTGTTTTTT. The encoded protein is CASITLHTGELFF. Complete variable domain (other parts from reference TRBV2 and TRBJ2-2): EPEVTQTPSHQVTQMGQEVILRCVPISNHLYFYWYRQILGQKVEFLVSFYNNEISEKSEIFDDQFSVERPDGSNFTLKIRSTKLEDSAMYFCASITLHTGELFFGEGSRLTVL.

In its sample, this clonotype was seen a few times. This chain links TRBV11-1 with TRBJ1-6; D uncertain. V lost 3 bases, J lost 9 bases, and 9 bases lay in between. The CDR3 extends over 13 amino acids. From germline, CDR1 is SGHAT and CDR2 FQDESV (reference sequence). As DNA, the CDR3 is TGTGCCAGCAGCTTTGGAGGGATTTCACCCCTCCACTTT. Translating it yields CASSFGGISPLHF.

The V and J genes are TRBV19 and TRBJ2-6; D call uncertain. This CDR3 spans 12 amino acids. Germline lookup yields CDR1 LNHDA and CDR2 SQIVND (reference sequence). With 7 bases removed from V and 3 bases from J, the gap between germline ends came to 4 bases. The chain's CDR3 is CASKIGANVLTF. In nucleotides, the CDR3 is TGTGCCAGTAAGATTGGGGCCAACGTCCTGACTTTC.

This clonotype was counted ten times or more. The chain employs TRBV6-5 and TRBJ2-7; TRBD2 aligns across 10 bases. The CDR3 runs 13 residues. Trimming took 7 bases from V and 4 from J; bases not matched to a gene: 4. Germline V lookup: CDR1 MNHEY, CDR2 SVGAGI. CDR3 in DNA: TGTGCCAGCACCAGGACTAGCGGTTACGAGCAGTACTTC. Its protein product is CASTRTSGYEQYF.

This clonotype was found a few times. The gene calls are TRBV7-6 and TRBJ2-2, with D possibly TRBD2 on 5 matching bases. Trimming took off 1 base at V and 4 bases at J, with 13 bases between the two ends. Germline-derived CDR1 and CDR2 are SGHVS and FNYEAQ. The CDR3 contains 16 residues. CDR3 in DNA: TGTGCCAGCAGCTTAGTGTTTATTGGGAGCACCGGGGAGCTGTTTTTT. It codes for CASSLVFIGSTGELFF. Using reference TRBV7-6 and TRBJ2-2 for the parts outside the CDR3, the full variable domain is GAGVSQSPRYKVTKRGQDVALRCDPISGHVSLYWYRQALGQGPEFLTYFNYEAQQDKSGLPNDRFSAERPEGSISTLTIQRTEQRDSAMYRCASSLVFIGSTGELFFGEGSRLTVL.

V gene TRBV20-1 combines with J gene TRBJ2-7; TRBD1 matches 10 bases. The CDR3 loop spans 14 amino acids. Trimming at V came to 5 bases and at J to 1 base, leaving 5 bases not matched to a gene. Germline V CDR1 and CDR2: DFQATT, SNEGSKA (reference sequence). The CDR3 nucleotides read TGCAGTGCTCTCCGGGACAGGGGATCCTACGAGCAGTACTTC. Its protein product is CSALRDRGSYEQYF.

About this clonotype itself: One end of the junction varies from germline; a read error may be responsible. The chain joins TRBV4-1 to TRBJ1-5; D gene ambiguous. Germline values: CDR1 MGHRA, CDR2 YSYEKL. There are 15 residues in the CDR3. CDR3 in amino acids: CARSQVAYSNQPQHF. In nucleotides, the CDR3 is TGCGCCCGCAGCCAAGTGGCCTATAGCAATCAGCCCCAGCATTTT.